A single sample gave rise to the 10 T cell receptor beta chains below, sequenced in a study of T cells in Graves' hyperthyroidism and ophthalmopathy. Amplification of TCR beta CDR3 regions used RNA as the template. When the TCR CDR3 underwent first-round RT-PCR, the HTBI primer set was used. TCRdb reprocessed the multiplex PCR reads via MiXCR and lists one record per CDR3 protein. There are 550,000 to 850,000 distinct CDR3 sequences in the sample; around 20% occur only once, and over 15% lies in the top ten. The specimen was blood. All receptors derive from a woman aged 45-65 years with Graves' hyperthyroidism that later progressed to Graves' ophthalmopathy.

This clonotype was detected ten times or more. The CDR3 bases are TGTGCCAGCAGCTTGTCCCACGACTATGGCTACACCTTC. Amino acids: CASSLSHDYGYTF. This chain connects TRBV11-2 to TRBJ1-2; no firm D call. Trimming cost V 3 bases and J 3 bases, with 8 bases left between them. The V gene's germline CDR1 is SGHAT and CDR2 FQNNGV. This CDR3 is built from 13 residues.

This clonotype has ten or more counts. This chain connects TRBV3-1 to TRBJ2-2; D possibly corresponds to TRBD1 (6 bases). This CDR3 spans 14 amino acids. CDR1 is LGHDT, CDR2 YNNKEL, per germline (reference sequence). V was shortened by 4 bases and J by 7 bases, with 13 bases between the two germline ends. The CDR3 sequence is CASSLLTGNGELFF. The CDR3 DNA reads as TGTGCCAGCAGCCTTCTAACAGGGAACGGGGAGCTGTTTTTT.

Points on this clonotype: This CDR3 fails to terminate in the conserved phenylalanine or tryptophan, so it likely reflects a read error. The V and J genes are TRBV7-8 and TRBJ2-7; 10 nucleotides align to TRBD1. The CDR3 is 18 amino acids. The ends lost 4 bases at V and 3 bases at J; junction bases unmatched: 15. The germline V gene has CDR1 SGHVS and CDR2 FQNEAQ. In DNA form, the CDR3 reads TGTGCCAGCAGCTCACCGACAGGGGGCTCATCGATCGTCTACGAGCAGTACCTC. This translates into CASSSPTGGSSIVYEQYL.

The chain couples TRBV5-5 to TRBJ2-1, with D tentatively TRBD2 (5 bases). V was shortened by 2 bases and J by 3 bases, with 12 bases between the two germline ends. The CDR3 covers 15 residues. CDR1 is SGHKS and CDR2 is YYEKEE in the germline V gene (reference sequence). The CDR3, as DNA: TGTGCCAGCAGCTTCCGGGGATTAATCTACAATGAGCAGTTCTTC. Protein sequence: CASSFRGLIYNEQFF.

This clonotype showed up just a few times. The chain recombines TRBV7-9 with TRBJ1-1, with D possibly being TRBD1 (5 bases). The CDR3 runs to 18 residues. V gave up 5 bases and J gave up 0 bases, with 22 bases separating them. Per the germline V gene, CDR1 is SEHNR and CDR2 is FQNEAQ (reference sequence). The CDR3, as DNA: TGTGCCAGCAGCCCAGGCGGCCGGGGAACAGGCATGAACACTGAAGCTTTCTTT. It translates to CASSPGGRGTGMNTEAFF. Combining the CDR3 with reference TRBV7-9 and TRBJ1-1 gives the whole variable domain DTGVSQNPRHKITKRGQNVTFRCDPISEHNRLYWYRQTLGQGPEFLTYFQNEAQLEKSRLLSDRFSAERPKGSFSTLEIQRTEQGDSAMYLCASSPGGRGTGMNTEAFFGQGTRLTVV.

This clonotype was observed a handful of times. The chain employs TRBV2 and TRBJ2-6; D is tentatively TRBD1 or TRBD2 (5 bases each). The CDR3 is 17 amino acids. The V gene's germline CDR1 is SNHLY and CDR2 FYNNEI. V lost 3 bases, J lost 0 bases, and 12 bases lay in between. CDR3 protein: CASSEGRVNSGANVLTF. The CDR3, as DNA: TGTGCCAGCAGTGAGGGACGGGTAAACTCTGGGGCCAACGTCCTGACTTTC.

This clonotype was observed many times. V usage is TRBV5-1 and J usage is TRBJ2-2; D might be TRBD2 (6 bases). Trimming took 0 bases from V and 3 from J, leaving 12 bases between them. Per germline, CDR1 SGHRS and CDR2 YFSETQ. CDR3 length equals 16 residues. The DNA of the CDR3 is TGCGCCAGCAGCTTGGCCGCGGGGCAGGACACCGGGGAGCTGTTTTTT. Its protein is CASSLAAGQDTGELFF.

V is TRBV6-9 and J is TRBJ1-6; D is unclear. Between the trimmed V and J ends, which lost 4 bases and 7 bases, there was a span of 17 bases. CDR1 MNHGY and CDR2 SVAAGI come from the germline V gene. The CDR3 has 16 amino acids. The CDR3 loop reads CASSFLNSAPNSPLHF. CDR3 nucleotides: TGTGCCAGCAGTTTTTTAAACTCGGCCCCGAATTCACCCCTCCACTTT.

A few counts support this clonotype. The chain employs TRBV5-5 and TRBJ2-5; a weak D match, TRBD2 (6 bases). CDR1 is SGHKS, CDR2 YYEKEE, per germline (reference sequence). The CDR3 contains 17 residues. Trimming stripped 0 bases from V and 4 bases from J, with 19 bases between. Here the CDR3 reads CASSLALWRGHPETQYF. The CDR3 coding sequence is TGTGCCAGCAGCTTGGCCCTCTGGCGGGGCCACCCAGAGACCCAGTACTTC. Complete variable domain (other parts from reference TRBV5-5 and TRBJ2-5): DAGVTQSPTHLIKTRGQQVTLRCSPISGHKSVSWYQQVLGQGPQFIFQYYEKEERGRGNFPDRFSARQFPNYSSELNVNALLLGDSALYLCASSLALWRGHPETQYFGPGTRLLVL.

The chain combines TRBV6-1 with TRBJ1-5, with D perhaps TRBD1 (5 bases). V was clipped by 6 bases and J by 4 bases, with 16 bases between them. The CDR3 is 15 residues long. The V gene's germline CDR1 is MNHNS and CDR2 SASEGT. The CDR3: CASRGGRFPNQPQHF. The CDR3 coding sequence is TGTGCCAGCAGGGGGGGACGGTTCCCTAATCAGCCCCAGCATTTT.